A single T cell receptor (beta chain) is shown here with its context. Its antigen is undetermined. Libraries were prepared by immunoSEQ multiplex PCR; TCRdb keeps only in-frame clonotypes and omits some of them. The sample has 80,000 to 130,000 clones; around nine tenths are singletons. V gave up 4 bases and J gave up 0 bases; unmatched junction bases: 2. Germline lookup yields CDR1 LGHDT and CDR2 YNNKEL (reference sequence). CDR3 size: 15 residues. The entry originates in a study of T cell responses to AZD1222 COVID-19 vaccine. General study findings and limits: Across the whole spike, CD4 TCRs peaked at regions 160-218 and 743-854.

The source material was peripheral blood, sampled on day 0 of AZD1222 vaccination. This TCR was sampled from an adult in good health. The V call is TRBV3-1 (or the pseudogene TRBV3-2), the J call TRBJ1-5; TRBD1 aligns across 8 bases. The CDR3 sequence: CASSLGTGSNQPQHF. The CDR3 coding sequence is TGTGCCAGCAGCCTCGGGACAGGTAGCAATCAGCCCCAGCATTTT.